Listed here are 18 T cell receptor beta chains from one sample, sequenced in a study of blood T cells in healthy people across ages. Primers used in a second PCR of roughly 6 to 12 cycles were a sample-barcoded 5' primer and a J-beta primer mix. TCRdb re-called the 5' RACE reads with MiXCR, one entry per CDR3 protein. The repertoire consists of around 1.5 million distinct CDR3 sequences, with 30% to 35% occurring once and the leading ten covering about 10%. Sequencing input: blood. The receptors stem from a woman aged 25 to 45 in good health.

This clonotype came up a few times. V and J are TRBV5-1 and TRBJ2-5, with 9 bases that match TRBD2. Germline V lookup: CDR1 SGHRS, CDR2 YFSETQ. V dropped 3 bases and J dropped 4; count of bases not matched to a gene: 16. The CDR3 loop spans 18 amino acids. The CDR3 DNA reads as TGCGCCAGCAGCTCGAGAGGAGCGGGGGGCCACCTGCGAGAGACCCAGTACTTC. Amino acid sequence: CASSSRGAGGHLRETQYF. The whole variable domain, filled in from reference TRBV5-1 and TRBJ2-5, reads KAGVTQTPRYLIKTRGQQVTLSCSPISGHRSVSWYQQTPGQGLQFLFEYFSETQRNKGNFPGRFSGRQFSNSRSEMNVSTLELGDSALYLCASSSRGAGGHLRETQYFGPGTRLLVL.

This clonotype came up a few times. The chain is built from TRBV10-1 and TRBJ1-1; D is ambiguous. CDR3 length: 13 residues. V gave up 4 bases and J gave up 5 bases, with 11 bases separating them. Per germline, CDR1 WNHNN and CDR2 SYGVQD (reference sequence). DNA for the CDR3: TGCGCCAGCAGTGCACACACGGGGACTGAAGCTTTCTTT. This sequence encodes CASSAHTGTEAFF.

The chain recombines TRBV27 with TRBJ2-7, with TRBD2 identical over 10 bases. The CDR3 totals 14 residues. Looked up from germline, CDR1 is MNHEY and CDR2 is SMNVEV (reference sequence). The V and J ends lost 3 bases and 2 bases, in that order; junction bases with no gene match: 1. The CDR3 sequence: CASSFSGRTYEQYF. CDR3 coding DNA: TGTGCCAGCAGTTTTAGCGGGAGGACCTACGAGCAGTACTTC.

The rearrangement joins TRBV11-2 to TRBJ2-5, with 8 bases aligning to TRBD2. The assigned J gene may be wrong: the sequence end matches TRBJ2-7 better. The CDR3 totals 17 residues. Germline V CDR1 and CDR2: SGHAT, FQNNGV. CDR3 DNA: TGTGCCAGCAGCTTACTTTTTTTAGCGGGGTCTCACTACGAGCAGTACTTC. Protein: CASSLLFLAGSHYEQYF.

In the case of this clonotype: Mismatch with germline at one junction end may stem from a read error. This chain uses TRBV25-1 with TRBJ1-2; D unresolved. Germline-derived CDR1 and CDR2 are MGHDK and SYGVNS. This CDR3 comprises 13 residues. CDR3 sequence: CASREWYNYGYTF. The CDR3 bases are TGTGCCAGCAGGGAATGGTACAACTATGGCTACACCTTC.

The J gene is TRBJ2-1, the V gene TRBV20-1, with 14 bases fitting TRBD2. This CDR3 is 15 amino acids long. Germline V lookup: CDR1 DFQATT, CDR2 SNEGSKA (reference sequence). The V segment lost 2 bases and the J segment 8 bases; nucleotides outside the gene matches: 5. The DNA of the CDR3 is TGCAGTGCTAGAACGGGACTAGCGGGAGCAGATGAGCAGTTCTTC. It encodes CSARTGLAGADEQFF.

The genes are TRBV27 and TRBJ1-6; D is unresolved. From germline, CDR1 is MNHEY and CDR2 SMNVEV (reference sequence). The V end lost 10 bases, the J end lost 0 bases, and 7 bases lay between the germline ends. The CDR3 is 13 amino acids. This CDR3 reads CATGSSYNSPLHF. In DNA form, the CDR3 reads TGTGCCACCGGGAGCTCCTATAATTCACCCCTCCACTTT.

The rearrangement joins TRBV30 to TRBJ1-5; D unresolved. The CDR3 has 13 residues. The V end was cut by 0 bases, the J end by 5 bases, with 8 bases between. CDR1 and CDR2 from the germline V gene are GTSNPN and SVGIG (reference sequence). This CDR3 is CAWSVVGDQPQHF. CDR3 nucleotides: TGTGCCTGGAGTGTAGTCGGAGATCAGCCCCAGCATTTT.

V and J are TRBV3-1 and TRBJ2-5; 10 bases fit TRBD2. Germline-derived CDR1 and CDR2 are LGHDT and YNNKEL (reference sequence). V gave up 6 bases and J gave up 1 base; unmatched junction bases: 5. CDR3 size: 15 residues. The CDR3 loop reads CASRPRTSGQETQYF. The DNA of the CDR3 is TGTGCCAGCAGGCCTCGGACTAGCGGCCAAGAGACCCAGTACTTC.

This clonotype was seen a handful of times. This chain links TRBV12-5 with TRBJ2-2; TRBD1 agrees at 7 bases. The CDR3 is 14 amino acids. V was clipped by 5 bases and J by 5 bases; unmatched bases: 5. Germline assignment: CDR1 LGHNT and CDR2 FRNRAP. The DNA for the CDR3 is TGTGCTAGTGGTCCAACAGGGGAGACCGGGGAGCTGTTTTTT. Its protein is CASGPTGETGELFF.

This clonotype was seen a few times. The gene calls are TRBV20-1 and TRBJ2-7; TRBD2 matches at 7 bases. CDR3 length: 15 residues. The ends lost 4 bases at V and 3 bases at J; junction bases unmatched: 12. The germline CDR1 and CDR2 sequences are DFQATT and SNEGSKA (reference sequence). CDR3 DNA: TGCAGTGCTATCGACCCAGCGGGGCTGATCTACGAGCAGTACTTC. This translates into CSAIDPAGLIYEQYF.

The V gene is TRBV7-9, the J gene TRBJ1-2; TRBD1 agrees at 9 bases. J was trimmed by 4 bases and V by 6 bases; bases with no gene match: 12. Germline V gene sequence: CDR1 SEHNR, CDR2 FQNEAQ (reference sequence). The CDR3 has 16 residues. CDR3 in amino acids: CASRPGQGENSYGYTF. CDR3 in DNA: TGTGCCAGCAGACCGGGACAGGGTGAGAATAGCTATGGCTACACCTTC.

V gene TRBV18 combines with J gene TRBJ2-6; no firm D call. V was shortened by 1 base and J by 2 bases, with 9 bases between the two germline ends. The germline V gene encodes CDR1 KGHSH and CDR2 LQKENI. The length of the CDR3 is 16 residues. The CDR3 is CASSPRARAGANVLTF. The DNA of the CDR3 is TGTGCCAGCTCACCACGCGCTCGAGCTGGGGCCAACGTCCTGACTTTC.

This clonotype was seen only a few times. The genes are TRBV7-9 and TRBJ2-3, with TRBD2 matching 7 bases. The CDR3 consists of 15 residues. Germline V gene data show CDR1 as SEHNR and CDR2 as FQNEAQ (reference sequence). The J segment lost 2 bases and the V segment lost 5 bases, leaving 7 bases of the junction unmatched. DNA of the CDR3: TGTGCCAGCAGCCCGCGCTGGGACTACACAGATACGCAGTATTTT. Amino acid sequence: CASSPRWDYTDTQYF.

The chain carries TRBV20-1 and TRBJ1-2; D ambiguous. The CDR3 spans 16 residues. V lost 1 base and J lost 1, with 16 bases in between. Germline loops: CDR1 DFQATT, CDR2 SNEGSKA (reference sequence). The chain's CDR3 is CSARGAKASRNYGYTF. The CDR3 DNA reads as TGCAGTGCTAGAGGCGCCAAGGCATCGCGTAACTATGGCTACACCTTC.

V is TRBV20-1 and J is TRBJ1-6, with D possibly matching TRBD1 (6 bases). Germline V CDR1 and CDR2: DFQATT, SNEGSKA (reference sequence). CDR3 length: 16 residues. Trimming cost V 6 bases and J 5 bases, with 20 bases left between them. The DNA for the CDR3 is TGCAGTGCCCCCAAACAGGGAGTCGGGGATAATTCACCCCTCCACTTT. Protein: CSAPKQGVGDNSPLHF.

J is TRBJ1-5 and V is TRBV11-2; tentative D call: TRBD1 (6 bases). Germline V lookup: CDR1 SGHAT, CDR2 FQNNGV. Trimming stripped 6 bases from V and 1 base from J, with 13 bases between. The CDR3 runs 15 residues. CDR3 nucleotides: TGTGCCAGCAGTCGGACAGTAGGGAGCAATCAGCCCCAGCATTTT. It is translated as CASSRTVGSNQPQHF.

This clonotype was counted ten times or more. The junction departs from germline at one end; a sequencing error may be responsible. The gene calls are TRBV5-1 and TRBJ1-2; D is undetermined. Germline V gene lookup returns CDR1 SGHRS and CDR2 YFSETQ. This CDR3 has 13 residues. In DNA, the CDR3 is TGTGCCAGCAGTTTCGAAGCTAACTATGGCTACACCTTC. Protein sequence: CASSFEANYGYTF.